This T cell receptor (beta chain) was documented in a study of shared clonotypes between healthy human individuals. Study information: Per donor, three plates held CD4 naive cells, three held CD4 memory, two held CD8 naive and one held CD8 memory.

CD45RO-negative, CCR7-selected cells formed the naive CD8 fraction, which excluded terminally differentiated effector memory CD45RA+ cells. Germline CDR1 reads SGHAT; CDR2 reads FQNNGV. The CDR3 spans 16 residues. V shed 8 bases, J shed 5 bases, and the junction held 16 bases outside the gene matches. The assay was run at deep level. In the study's own analysis: Owing to the provision of junction-only sequences devoid of quality scores by immunoSEQ, filtering differed. Sequenced by immunoSEQ multiplex PCR; TCRdb stores in-frame clones only, minus some. Clone size and the V and J calls come from that table; the DNA yielded D and trimming. The sample has 1.5 million to 2.5 million clones, about 95% seen once.

The sequence came from a man between 18 and 35 years old in good health. The chain combines TRBV11-2 with TRBJ2-7; the match to TRBD1 covers 9 bases. Sequencing was carried out using naive CD8+ T cells sorted from blood. The DNA of the CDR3 is TGTGCCAGCGCCCGGAGGGACAGGGTGCTAGCGGACGAGCAGTACTTC. It translates to CASARRDRVLADEQYF. The variable domain in full, completed from reference TRBV11-2 and TRBJ2-7, reads EAGVAQSPRYKIIEKRQSVAFWCNPISGHATLYWYQQILGQGPKLLIQFQNNGVVDDSQLPKDRFSAERLKGVDSTLKIQPAKLEDSAVYLCASARRDRVLADEQYFGPGTRLTVT.